Given below is one T cell receptor (beta chain) in context. This sample was taken from a study of technical replicates of blood from a handful of donors. Produced via immunoSEQ multiplex PCR; TCRdb's table is partial and in-frame only. The data show fewer than 65,000 clones, with 80% to 90% seen just once and around 4.9% held by the top ten. Germline V gene lookup returns CDR1 SGHTA and CDR2 FQGTGA. Trimming stripped 6 bases from V and 0 bases from J, with 14 bases between. CDR3 size: 15 residues. The sample consisted of PBMCs. The chain couples TRBV7-3 to TRBJ1-2; weak D call: TRBD1 (5 bases). The clonotype comes from a human donor in good health. Some clones in this sample may be carry-over from other donors' samples. As DNA, the CDR3 is TGTGCCAGCAGTTTGGCGGGGCAAGCTAACTATGGCTACACCTTC. It encodes CASSLAGQANYGYTF.